This T cell receptor beta chain is from a study of T cells in Graves' hyperthyroidism and ophthalmopathy. General observations from the study: The authors' 13 V-J model separated ophthalmopathy from stable hyperthyroidism.

Patients showing uncontrolled infection, other autoimmune disease, pregnancy or lactation were ineligible. The CDR3 regions of TCR beta were amplified from RNA transcripts. The HTBI primer set drove a first-round RT-PCR of the TCR CDR3. Each CDR3 protein is one row after TCRdb ran MiXCR on the multiplex PCR reads. The sample has around 690,000 distinct CDR3 sequences; 15% to 20% are singletons. Only a few counts were recorded for this clonotype. Antigen: not known. This TCR was sampled from a middle-aged man with Graves' hyperthyroidism. Sequenced input: blood.

The DNA of the CDR3 is TGTGCCAGCAGCTCCAGGGTGGAGCAGTTCTTC. Translation: CASSSRVEQFF. The chain joins TRBV7-9 to TRBJ2-1; D possibly corresponds to TRBD1 (5 bases). Germline CDR1 SEHNR, CDR2 FQNEAQ (reference sequence). CDR3 length: 11 amino acids. The V end was cut by 4 bases, the J end by 10 bases, with 8 bases between.